Reported below is one T cell receptor beta chain. The antigen is undetermined. Based on CD45RO/CCR7/CD25/CD127/CD95/CD27, CD4+ regulatory, stem cell-like memory, naive and central memory cells were sorted. The study reverse transcribed the entire isolated RNA, so it sequenced expressed TCRB transcripts. The average read count of naive, central memory and regulatory T cell samples was about 3.57 million. The table came from immunoSEQ multiplex PCR; TCRdb's copy has only in-frame clones and leaves some out. The table lists 30,000 to 45,000 clones, roughly 64% of them singletons. These data come from a study of beta chain features in type 1 diabetes. Study-wide points: There were fewer insertions and more deletions at the VDJ junctions of type 1 diabetes patients.

With 7 bases clipped from V and 7 bases from J, the junction kept 10 bases outside the gene matches. Germline CDR1 is SQVTM and CDR2 is ANQGSEA. The CDR3 sequence is 14 residues long. This TCR came from a woman in her twenties or thirties in good health. The chain recombines TRBV29-1 with TRBJ2-1, with 10 bases aligning to TRBD2. Sequencing was done on a sample of Tregs from blood. The CDR3 DNA sequence: TGCAGCGGGCATCCTAGCGGGAGTAAGAATGAGCAGTTCTTC. This gives the protein CSGHPSGSKNEQFF.